These 11 T cell receptor beta chains originate from one sample sequenced in a study of cytomegalovirus exposure and HLA in healthy donors. Vbeta (60) and Jbeta (13) primers were used in the PCR. The data were produced by immunoSEQ multiplex PCR, yet TCRdb's version contains in-frame clones alone and is incomplete. This sample yields more than 150,000 clones, of which 75% to 85% are seen a single time; 0.6% to 0.7% belongs to the top ten. The sample comprised PBMCs. Receptor source: a boy aged 10-17 years in good health and CMV-seronegative.

The rearrangement links TRBV19 to TRBJ1-5; 12 bases are shared with TRBD1. V shed 4 bases, J shed 5 bases, and the junction held 6 bases outside the gene matches. The CDR3 loop spans 16 amino acids. The germline gives CDR1 LNHDA, CDR2 SQIVND (reference sequence). For the CDR3, the DNA is TGTGCCAGTAGTAATAGGGACAGGGGGCTGGATCAGCCCCAGCATTTT. Its protein is CASSNRDRGLDQPQHF.

The chain links TRBV6-5 to TRBJ1-1, with a weak D call TRBD1 (6 bases). The CDR3 covers 14 residues. V lost 0 bases and J 5 bases, leaving 10 bases between the germline ends. Germline CDR1 reads MNHEY; CDR2 reads SVGAGI. CDR3 sequence reads: CASSYSWGRTEAFF. In DNA, the CDR3 is TGTGCCAGCAGTTACTCTTGGGGGCGGACTGAAGCTTTCTTT.

The V gene is TRBV5-1, the J gene TRBJ1-4, with 7 bases fitting TRBD1. Germline assignment: CDR1 SGHRS and CDR2 YFSETQ. This CDR3 region has 15 residues. After removal of 0 bases from V and 10 bases from J, the junction contained 9 bases not matched to a gene. CDR3 region: CASSLDRGGGGKLFF. The CDR3 coding sequence is TGCGCCAGCAGCTTGGACAGGGGTGGGGGCGGAAAACTGTTTTTT.

In this sample, this clone turned up a few times. The chain has TRBV10-1 and TRBJ2-3; 8 bases fit TRBD2. In germline, CDR1 is WNHNN, CDR2 SYGVQD (reference sequence). The CDR3 length is 13 residues. V shed 6 bases and J 5 bases; nucleotides not matched to a gene: 4. The CDR3: CASSGGALDTQYF. The CDR3 DNA is TGCGCCAGCAGCGGGGGGGCCCTAGATACGCAGTATTTT.

V usage is TRBV19 and J usage is TRBJ1-1; no clear D. CDR1 is LNHDA and CDR2 is SQIVND in the germline V gene (reference sequence). V dropped 7 bases and J dropped 12 bases, with 15 bases sitting between them. The CDR3 length is 11 residues. The CDR3 region has the DNA TGTGCCAGTACCTCAGGCAGGTTATCTTTCTTT. Amino acids: CASTSGRLSFF.

The rearrangement links TRBV4-2 to TRBJ2-3; TRBD2 is a possible D gene (6 bases). Germline CDR1 and CDR2: LGHNA and YNFKEQ. The germline V and J ends were trimmed by 4 bases and 5 bases, with 19 bases remaining between them. The CDR3 loop spans 16 amino acids. The CDR3 DNA follows: TGTGCCAGCAGCCCCTGGGGCGGCGGGAAGGAAGATACGCAGTATTTT. It codes for CASSPWGGGKEDTQYF.

This clone was seen just once. Other DNA sequences in this specimen translate into the identical CDR3. The chain employs TRBV7-8 and TRBJ2-2; 7 positions agree with TRBD1. The CDR3 sequence is 17 residues long. Germline CDR1 SGHVS, CDR2 FQNEAQ. Trimming removed 0 bases from V and 6 bases from J; junction bases left unmatched: 10. The CDR3 DNA reads as TGTGCCAGCAGCTTAGCGTCGGACAGGAGAATACCCGGGGAGCTGTTTTTT. It specifies CASSLASDRRIPGELFF.

The chain combines TRBV4-2 with TRBJ2-7; 8 bases map to TRBD1. Germline V gene sequence: CDR1 LGHNA, CDR2 YNFKEQ. Trimming at V came to 0 bases and at J to 3 bases, leaving 4 bases not matched to a gene. This CDR3 spans 15 amino acids. CDR3 amino acids: CASSQEAGGYYEQYF. Here the CDR3 DNA reads TGTGCCAGCAGCCAAGAGGCAGGGGGCTACTACGAGCAGTACTTC.

The V gene is TRBV6-1, the J gene TRBJ1-6; TRBD1 matches 7 bases. This CDR3 region has 14 residues. With 6 bases clipped from V and 11 bases from J, the junction kept 10 bases outside the gene matches. From germline, CDR1 is MNHNS and CDR2 SASEGT. The chain's CDR3 is CASSEMTGQAPLHF. CDR3 nucleotide sequence: TGTGCCAGCAGCGAAATGACAGGGCAAGCACCCCTCCACTTT.

V and J are TRBV29-1 and TRBJ2-1, with D hard to call. Trimming took off 7 bases at V and 0 bases at J, with 10 bases between the two ends. Germline CDR1 and CDR2: SQVTM and ANQGSEA. There are 13 residues in the CDR3. The CDR3 region is CSARPSSYNEQFF. The CDR3 DNA is TGCAGCGCCCGACCTAGCTCCTACAATGAGCAGTTCTTC.

This rearrangement joins TRBV19 to TRBJ2-3, with D possibly being TRBD2 (6 bases). This CDR3 has 16 amino acids. V dropped 2 bases and J dropped 4 bases, with 16 bases sitting between them. Per germline, CDR1 LNHDA and CDR2 SQIVND (reference sequence). CDR3 coding DNA: TGTGCCAGTAGTATATTAGGAGCGGGCACCCCAGATACGCAGTATTTT. Translating it yields CASSILGAGTPDTQYF.